The rows below give T cell receptor beta chains drawn from one sample of a study of shared T cell receptors in the human thymus. Sequenced by immunoSEQ multiplex PCR; TCRdb stores in-frame clones only, minus some. The top ten clones hold 0.01% to 0.015% of a sample with over 450,000 clones, 78% of them seen once. These sequences were also reported in another study, on human thymus T cells.

The sample taken for sequencing was thymocytes. These receptors were taken from a boy younger than two with a congenital heart defect. Both conserved end residues are part of each CDR3. A D gene is named only where the DNA matches it firmly. Clone size is stated in some rows and not others, as once, few, many or a class when expanded.

clone size | J gene | V gene | CDR3 length | D gene | CDR3 DNA | CDR3 protein
. | TRBJ2-4 | TRBV18 | 17 | . | TGTGCCAGCTCACCCGACAGACCTCATCTAGCCAAAAACATTCAGTACTTC | CASSPDRPHLAKNIQYF
. | TRBJ2-7 | TRBV5-6 | 14 | TRBD2 | TGTGCCAGCAGTCCGGGACTAGACTCCTACGAGCAGTACTTC | CASSPGLDSYEQYF
. | TRBJ2-7 | TRBV5-1 | 19 | TRBD1 | TGCGCCAGCAGCTTACCGGGACAGGGGGACCTAGGGTTTGGATACGAGCAGTACTTC | CASSLPGQGDLGFGYEQYF
few | TRBJ2-7 | TRBV4-2 | 14 | TRBD2 | TGTGCCAGCAGCCAAGCCCCGCGGGGGGGAGAGCAGTACTTC | CASSQAPRGGEQYF
few | TRBJ1-4 | TRBV5-8 | 15 | . | TGTGCCAGCAGGGCCTGGTCAGGGGAAGTTGAAAAACTGTTTTTT | CASRAWSGEVEKLFF
once | TRBJ2-3 | TRBV7-8 | 18 | TRBD2 | TGTGCCAGCAGCTTAGCATTGTACCGGGAGGGCCTCGCAGATACGCAGTATTTT | CASSLALYREGLADTQYF
. | TRBJ1-1 | TRBV9 | 13 | . | TGTGCCAGCAGCGTAGCCCCCGGCGGTGAAGCTTTCTTT | CASSVAPGGEAFF
. | TRBJ1-4 | TRBV4-2 | 21 | TRBD1 | TGTGCCAGCAGCCGGGGACAGGGGGCGCGAAAATCCGGGGCAACTAATGAAAAACTGTTTTTT | CASSRGQGARKSGATNEKLFF
once | TRBJ1-5 | TRBV29-1 | 13 | . | TGCAGCTGCAGGGCAGGGGAGATTCAGCCCCAGCATTTT | CSCRAGEIQPQHF
. | TRBJ2-1 | TRBV4-2 | 18 | TRBD2 | TGTGCCAGCAGCCAGGGACTAGCGGGAGGGCCGAGGGAAAATGAGCAGTTCTTC | CASSQGLAGGPRENEQFF